This T cell receptor beta chain was retrieved from a study of cytomegalovirus exposure and HLA in healthy donors. Study results and caveats: Earlier analysis yielded a pattern in which most TCR beta V segments were productive about 87% or about 30% of the time.

Primers: 60 Vbeta forward and 13 Jbeta reverse. Only in-frame clones appear in the TCRdb table, and some are missing; sequencing was by immunoSEQ multiplex PCR. This sample has about 74,000 clones, with roughly 72% found just once. This CDR3 contains 14 residues. From germline, CDR1 is MNHEY and CDR2 SVGAGI. The V end was cut by 0 bases, the J end by 3 bases, with 5 bases between. On this clone itself: The antigen remains undetermined.

J is TRBJ2-2 and V is TRBV6-5; TRBD2 might be the D (5 bases). The material sequenced was PBMCs. The sequence was collected from a woman between 40 and 55 years old in good health and CMV-seropositive. The CDR3 sequence is CASSYSRDTGELFF. The CDR3 DNA reads as TGTGCCAGCAGTTACTCGCGGGACACCGGGGAGCTGTTTTTT.